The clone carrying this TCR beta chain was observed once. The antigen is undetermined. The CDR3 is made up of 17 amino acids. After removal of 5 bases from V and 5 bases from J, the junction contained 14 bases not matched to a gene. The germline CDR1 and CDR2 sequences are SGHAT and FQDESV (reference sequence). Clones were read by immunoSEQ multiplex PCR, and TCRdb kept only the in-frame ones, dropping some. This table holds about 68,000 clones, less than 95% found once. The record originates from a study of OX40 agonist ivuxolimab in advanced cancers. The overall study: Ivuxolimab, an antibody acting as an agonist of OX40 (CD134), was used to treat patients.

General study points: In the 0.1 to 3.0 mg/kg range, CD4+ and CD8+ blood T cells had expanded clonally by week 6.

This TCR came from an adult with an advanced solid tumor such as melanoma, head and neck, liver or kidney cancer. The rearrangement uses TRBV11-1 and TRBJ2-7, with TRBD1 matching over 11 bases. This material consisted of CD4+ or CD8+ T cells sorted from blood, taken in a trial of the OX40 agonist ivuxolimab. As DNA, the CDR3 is TGTGCCAGCAGCCCCGTCCCCGGGACAGGGGGTTTCCACGAGCAGTACTTC. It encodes CASSPVPGTGGFHEQYF.